The 5 T cell receptor beta chains below come from one sample, sequenced in a study of early T cells in non-severe SARS-CoV-2 infection. Using its own MiXCR run on the 5' RACE reads, TCRdb lists one record per CDR3 protein. The sample yields approximately 20,000 distinct CDR3 sequences, 4% seen once. Material: whole blood. These receptors originate from an adult who was a healthcare worker with PCR-confirmed SARS-CoV-2 infection or an uninfected control (not recorded which).

This clonotype was detected once. This chain uses TRBV7-8 with TRBJ2-3; D is uncertain. Germline-derived CDR1 and CDR2 are SGHVS and FQNEAQ. V was cut by 1 base and J by 2 bases, with 7 bases left in between. The CDR3 runs 14 residues. This chain's CDR3 is CASSLVRTTDTQYF. Here the CDR3 DNA reads TGTGCCAGCAGCTTAGTTCGCACCACAGATACGCAGTATTTT. The whole variable domain, filled in from reference TRBV7-8 and TRBJ2-3, reads GAGVSQSPRYKVAKRGQDVALRCDPISGHVSLFWYQQALGQGPEFLTYFQNEAQLDKSGLPSDRFFAERPEGSVSTLKIQRTQQEDSAVYLCASSLVRTTDTQYFGPGTRLTVL.

This clonotype appeared a few times. The gene calls are TRBV4-1 and TRBJ2-5; perhaps TRBD2 as D (5 bases). Trimming pared 0 bases from V and 5 bases from J, leaving 10 bases between. CDR1 and CDR2 (germline): MGHRA, YSYEKL. The CDR3 is 14 residues long. The CDR3 DNA sequence: TGCGCCAGCAGCCAAGATCCCCAGCGGGAGACCCAGTACTTC. As protein: CASSQDPQRETQYF.

The rearrangement links TRBV6-6 to TRBJ2-3, with a tentative D call TRBD2 (7 bases). From germline, CDR1 is MNHNY and CDR2 SVGAGI (reference sequence). CDR3 length: 14 residues. V lost 5 bases, J lost 4 bases, and 13 bases lay in between. This CDR3 is CASSPWGGSDTQYF. The DNA of the CDR3 is TGTGCCAGCAGTCCCTGGGGGGGCTCAGATACGCAGTATTTT.

By share of the sample, this clonotype is medium-sized (0.01 to 0.1%). The chain links TRBV13 to TRBJ1-6; 8 bases are a match to TRBD1. This CDR3 region has 14 residues. The J segment lost 10 bases and the V segment lost 5 bases, leaving 7 bases of the junction unmatched. Looked up from germline, CDR1 is PRHDT and CDR2 is FYEKMQ (reference sequence). CDR3 sequence: CASSLWTGTSPLHF. CDR3 nucleotide sequence: TGTGCCAGCAGCCTCTGGACAGGGACCTCACCCCTCCACTTT.

The gene calls are TRBV20-1 and TRBJ2-1; possible D gene TRBD2, 5 bases. CDR3 size: 15 residues. V shed 5 bases and J shed 0 bases, with 14 bases lying between them. Germline values: CDR1 DFQATT, CDR2 SNEGSKA (reference sequence). CDR3 DNA: TGCAGTGCTGAGGGCGAGGCCGGCTCCTACAATGAGCAGTTCTTC. Protein: CSAEGEAGSYNEQFF.